Presented here are 20 T cell receptor beta chains from one specimen sequenced in a study of T cells after yellow fever vaccination. A single record per CDR3 protein comes from TCRdb applying MiXCR to the 5' RACE reads. Of under 500,000 distinct CDR3 sequences listed, about 19% are singletons. The specimen comprised PBMCs, sampled before the yellow fever booster vaccination. The source is a man aged 18 to 35 who received the YFV17D yellow fever vaccine.

In this sample, this clonotype turned up a few times. The J gene is TRBJ1-3, the V gene TRBV24-1; D call uncertain. Between the trimmed V and J ends, which lost 8 bases and 3 bases, there was a span of 16 bases. Germline loops: CDR1 KGHDR, CDR2 SFDVKD. The CDR3 contains 15 residues. CDR3 region: CATIARRKYGNTIYF. Written as DNA, the CDR3 is TGTGCCACCATTGCCCGACGGAAATATGGAAACACCATATATTTT.

V usage is TRBV4-3 and J usage is TRBJ2-2; the D gene is possibly TRBD1 (5 bases). Trimming left V 1 base short and J 2 bases short, with 11 bases between. Germline CDR1 and CDR2: LGHNA and YSLEER. The CDR3 is made up of 16 amino acids. CDR3 sequence (DNA): TGCGCCAGCAGCCAAGGGCTGACAGCTAACACCGGGGAGCTGTTTTTT. Its translation: CASSQGLTANTGELFF.

This sequence joins TRBV4-1 and TRBJ2-7; D not resolved. V was cut by 0 bases and J by 2 bases, with 8 bases left in between. CDR3 size: 14 residues. Per germline, CDR1 MGHRA and CDR2 YSYEKL. The chain's CDR3 is CASSQEGSPYEQYF. The CDR3 nucleotides read TGCGCCAGCAGCCAAGAAGGCAGCCCCTACGAGCAGTACTTC.

The chain couples TRBV28 to TRBJ2-7; D gene unclear. Per the germline V gene, CDR1 is MDHEN and CDR2 is SYDVKM. CDR3 size: 14 residues. V was clipped by 1 base and J by 2 bases, with 9 bases between them. CDR3 DNA sequence: TGTGCCAGCAGTTTATCCATTGGGACCTACGAGCAGTACGTC. Translation gives CASSLSIGTYEQYV.

The rearrangement links TRBV3-1 to TRBJ2-5; 11 bases map to TRBD2. The CDR3 has 15 amino acids. V was clipped by 1 base and J by 3 bases; unmatched bases: 1. Per the germline V gene, CDR1 is LGHDT and CDR2 is YNNKEL (reference sequence). Here the CDR3 DNA reads TGTGCCAGCAGCCAAGGACTAGCGGGGAAAGAGACCCAGTACTTC. Translation gives CASSQGLAGKETQYF.

Concerning this clonotype: Relative to the germline gene, one junction end is altered; a read error may explain this. The V call is TRBV7-7, the J call TRBJ2-3, with D perhaps matching TRBD1 or TRBD2 (5 bases each). Germline V gene sequence: CDR1 SSHAT, CDR2 FNYEAQ (reference sequence). The CDR3 spans 14 residues. The CDR3 spells CASSLRDVKDTQYF. CDR3 DNA sequence: TGTGCTAGCAGCTTAAGGGACGTAAAAGATACGCAGTATTTT. Together with reference TRBV7-7 and TRBJ2-3, the CDR3 gives the full variable domain: GAGVSQSPRYKVTKRGQDVTLRCDPISSHATLYWYQQALGQGPEFLTYFNYEAQPDKSGLPSDRFSAERPEGSISTLTIQRTEQRDSAMYRCASSLRDVKDTQYFGPGTRLTVL.

This clonotype was picked up many times. The chain has TRBV28 and TRBJ2-3, with D possibly matching TRBD1 (6 bases). The V and J ends lost 6 bases and 0 bases respectively, with 13 bases between them. The CDR3 length is 15 residues. Germline-derived CDR1 and CDR2 are MDHEN and SYDVKM. CDR3 loop: CASRGQSGSTDTQYF. DNA for the CDR3: TGTGCCAGCAGGGGACAATCAGGCAGCACAGATACGCAGTATTTT. The entire variable domain, with the rest obtained from reference TRBV28 and TRBJ2-3, is as follows: DVKVTQSSRYLVKRTGEKVFLECVQDMDHENMFWYRQDPGLGLRLIYFSYDVKMKEKGDIPEGYSVSREKKERFSLILESASTNQTSMYLCASRGQSGSTDTQYFGPGTRLTVL.

The chain couples TRBV7-2 to TRBJ2-1; the D gene is possibly TRBD2 (6 bases). V lost 5 bases to trimming and J lost 8 bases, with 13 bases between them. This CDR3 region has 13 residues. Germline V CDR1 and CDR2: SGHTA, FQGNSA. CDR3 protein: CASSPIWGDEQFF. CDR3 nucleotides: TGTGCCAGCAGCCCCATTTGGGGGGATGAGCAGTTCTTC.

This chain joins TRBV20-1 and TRBJ2-5; a weak D match, TRBD1 (6 bases). Trimming cost V 6 bases and J 1 base, with 12 bases left between them. The CDR3 extends over 13 amino acids. Germline V gives CDR1 DFQATT, CDR2 SNEGSKA (reference sequence). The CDR3 region is CSATQGTQETQYF. The CDR3 DNA is TGCAGTGCCACCCAGGGGACCCAAGAGACCCAGTACTTC.

The gene calls are TRBV6-1 and TRBJ2-3; 8 nucleotides align to TRBD1. The CDR3 is 14 amino acids. V dropped 5 bases and J dropped 6; count of bases not matched to a gene: 7. CDR1 is MNHNS and CDR2 is SASEGT in the germline V gene. The CDR3: CASSRTGFMDTQYF. The CDR3 DNA reads as TGTGCCAGCAGTCGGACAGGGTTCATGGATACGCAGTATTTT.

In this sample, this clonotype turned up a few times. This chain joins TRBV4-3 and TRBJ1-6, with 8 bases aligning to TRBD1. CDR1 and CDR2 from the germline V gene are LGHNA and YSLEER. J gave up 5 bases and V 4 bases, and 4 bases lay outside the gene matches. The CDR3 sequence is 15 residues long. CDR3: CASSRGTGNNSPLHF. CDR3 coding DNA: TGCGCCAGCAGCCGCGGGACAGGCAATAATTCACCCCTCCACTTT.

This clonotype turned up a few times. This chain's CDR3 is CASGGSGAQHF. The CDR3 DNA is TGTGCCAGCGGGGGTTCTGGGGCCCAGCATTTT. The V call is TRBV12-3 or TRBV12-4, the J call TRBJ1-5, with D maybe TRBD1 (5 bases). This CDR3 has 11 residues. V was trimmed by 8 bases and J by 11 bases, leaving 13 bases between them.

The chain has TRBV27 and TRBJ1-4, with D tentatively TRBD1 (6 bases). The germline V gene has CDR1 MNHEY and CDR2 SMNVEV (reference sequence). Trimming stripped 5 bases from V and 8 bases from J, with 12 bases between. The CDR3 consists of 13 residues. DNA of the CDR3: TGTGCCAGCAGTCCCCGTGGGGGCGAAAAACTGTTTTTT. Translated: CASSPRGGEKLFF.

This clonotype was seen many times. Germline and junction disagree at one end, which may indicate a read error. The chain uses TRBV7-2 and TRBJ2-1; D call uncertain. The length of the CDR3 is 13 residues. Germline CDR1 reads SGHTA; CDR2 reads FQGNSA. The CDR3 coding sequence is TGTGCCAGCAGCCCCTCAGGAACGGGCCCTCCCTCCTTC. Translated, it gives CASSPSGTGPPSF.

V and J are TRBV29-1 and TRBJ2-5; 9 bases fit TRBD1. V lost 8 bases and J lost 5; bases outside the gene matches: 9. The CDR3 consists of 13 residues. CDR1 is SQVTM, CDR2 ANQGSEA, per germline. DNA for the CDR3: TGCAGCCTCCGTGGGACAGGGCTGGAGACCCAGTACTTC. Translating gives CSLRGTGLETQYF.

This clonotype was counted a few times. The chain uses TRBV7-8 and TRBJ1-1; tentatively, D is TRBD1 (5 bases). The V and J ends lost 7 bases and 1 base respectively, with 19 bases between them. Per germline, CDR1 SGHVS and CDR2 FQNEAQ. The CDR3 is 16 amino acids. The CDR3 sequence: CASKGPEEIKNTEAFF. CDR3 nucleotides: TGTGCCAGCAAGGGACCGGAGGAGATCAAGAACACTGAAGCTTTCTTT.

The rearrangement joins TRBV9 to TRBJ2-1; 9 nucleotides match TRBD1. Trimming cost V 4 bases and J 7 bases; bases outside gene matches: 9. The CDR3 is 15 residues long. The germline CDR1 and CDR2 sequences are SGDLS and YYNGEE. CDR3 in DNA: TGTGCCAGCAGCCTGGGACAGGGTAGTAGGAATGAGCAGTTCTTC. Translating it yields CASSLGQGSRNEQFF.

This clonotype was found a few times. The rearrangement uses TRBV20-1 and TRBJ1-5, with D possibly matching TRBD1 (6 bases). CDR3 length: 15 amino acids. The V gene's germline CDR1 is DFQATT and CDR2 SNEGSKA (reference sequence). The V end lost 0 bases, the J end lost 6 bases, and 15 bases lay between the germline ends. The CDR3 is CSARDLQGIGQPQHF. In DNA form, the CDR3 reads TGCAGTGCTAGAGATTTACAGGGAATAGGTCAGCCCCAGCATTTT.

This clonotype has only a few counts. The genes are TRBV29-1 and TRBJ1-1; D possibly corresponds to TRBD1 (5 bases). Germline V lookup: CDR1 SQVTM, CDR2 ANQGSEA. The CDR3 runs to 13 residues. Deletions cut 7 bases from V and 11 bases from J, with 23 bases between. The DNA of the CDR3 is TGCAGCGGACTGTGGTTCAGGGCCGGTGAGGCTTTCTTT. As protein: CSGLWFRAGEAFF.

The chain uses TRBV7-6 and TRBJ1-5; a possible D gene is TRBD1 (6 bases). V shed 1 base and J shed 5 bases, with 12 bases lying between them. Germline V gene lookup returns CDR1 SGHVS and CDR2 FNYEAQ. The CDR3 covers 15 residues. The CDR3 region is CASSLGTGWDQPQHF. As DNA, the CDR3 is TGTGCCAGCAGCTTAGGTACAGGGTGGGATCAGCCCCAGCATTTT.